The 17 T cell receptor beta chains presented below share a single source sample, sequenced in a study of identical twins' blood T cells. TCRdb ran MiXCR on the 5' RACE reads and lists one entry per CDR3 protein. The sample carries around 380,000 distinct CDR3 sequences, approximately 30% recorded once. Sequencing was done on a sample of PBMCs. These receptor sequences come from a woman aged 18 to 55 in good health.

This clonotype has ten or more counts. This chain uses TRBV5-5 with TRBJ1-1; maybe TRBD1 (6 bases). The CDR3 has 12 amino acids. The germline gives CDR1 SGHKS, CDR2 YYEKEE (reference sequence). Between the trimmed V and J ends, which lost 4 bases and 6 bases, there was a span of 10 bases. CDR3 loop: CASSTGTPEAFF. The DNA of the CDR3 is TGTGCCAGCAGCACAGGGACACCTGAAGCTTTCTTT.

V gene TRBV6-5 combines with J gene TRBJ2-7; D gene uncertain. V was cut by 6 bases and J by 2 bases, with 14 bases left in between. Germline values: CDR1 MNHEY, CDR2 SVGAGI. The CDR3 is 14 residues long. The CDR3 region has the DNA TGTGCCAGCAGAAGGGATATGTCGGCCTACGAGCAGTACTTC. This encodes CASRRDMSAYEQYF.

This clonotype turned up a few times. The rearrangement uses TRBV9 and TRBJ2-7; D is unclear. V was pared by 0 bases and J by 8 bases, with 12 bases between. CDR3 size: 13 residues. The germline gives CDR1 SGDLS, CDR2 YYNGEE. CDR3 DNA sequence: TGTGCCAGCAGCGTAGGTCGAGAGGAAAAGCAGTACTTC. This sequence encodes CASSVGREEKQYF.

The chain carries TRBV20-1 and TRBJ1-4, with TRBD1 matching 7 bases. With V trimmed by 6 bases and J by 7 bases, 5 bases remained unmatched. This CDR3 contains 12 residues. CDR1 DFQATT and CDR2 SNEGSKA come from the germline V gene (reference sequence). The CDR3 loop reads CSAVRGSEKLFF. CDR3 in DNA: TGCAGTGCGGTCAGGGGGAGTGAAAAACTGTTTTTT.

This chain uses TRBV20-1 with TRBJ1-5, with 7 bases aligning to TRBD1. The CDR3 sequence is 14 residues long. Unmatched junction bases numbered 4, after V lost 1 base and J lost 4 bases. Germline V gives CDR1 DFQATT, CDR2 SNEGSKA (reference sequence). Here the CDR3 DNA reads TGCAGTGCTAGAGTAGGGGGCTGGAATCAGCCCCAGCATTTT. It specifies CSARVGGWNQPQHF.

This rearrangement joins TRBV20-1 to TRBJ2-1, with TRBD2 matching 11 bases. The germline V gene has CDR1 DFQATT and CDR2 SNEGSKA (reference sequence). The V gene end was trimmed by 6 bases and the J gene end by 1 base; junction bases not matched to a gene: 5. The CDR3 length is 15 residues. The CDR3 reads CSAPTSGVSYNEQFF. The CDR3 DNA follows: TGCAGTGCGCCGACTAGCGGGGTATCCTACAATGAGCAGTTCTTC.

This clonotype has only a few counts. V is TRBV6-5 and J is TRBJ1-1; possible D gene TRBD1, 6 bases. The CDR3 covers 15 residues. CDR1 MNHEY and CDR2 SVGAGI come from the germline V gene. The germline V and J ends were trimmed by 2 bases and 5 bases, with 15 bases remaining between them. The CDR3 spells CASSYDGGQRTEAFF. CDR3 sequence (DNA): TGTGCCAGCAGTTACGATGGGGGGCAGAGGACTGAAGCTTTCTTT.

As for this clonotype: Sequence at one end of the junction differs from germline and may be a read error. The CDR3 is CSTSMGTNTEAFF. The DNA of the CDR3 is TGCAGTACTAGTATGGGCACGAACACTGAAGCTTTCTTT. V and J are TRBV20-1 and TRBJ1-1; the D is unclear. Germline-derived CDR1 and CDR2 are DFQATT and SNEGSKA (reference sequence). This CDR3 is built from 13 residues.

The DNA of the CDR3 is TGTGCCAGCAGCCCCACGTACAGCTCCAGCTACGAGCAGTACTTC. Translation gives CASSPTYSSSYEQYF. V is TRBV7-2 and J is TRBJ2-7; no firm D call. Per the germline V gene, CDR1 is SGHTA and CDR2 is FQGNSA. The CDR3 sequence is 15 residues long. Trimming shortened V by 5 bases and J by 3 bases, and 17 bases separated the two germline ends.

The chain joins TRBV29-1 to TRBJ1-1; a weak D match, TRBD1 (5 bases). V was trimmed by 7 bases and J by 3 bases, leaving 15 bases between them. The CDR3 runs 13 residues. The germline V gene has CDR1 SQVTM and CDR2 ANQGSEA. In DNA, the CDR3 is TGCAGCGCCTCGGGTGGGGCGGACACTGAAGCTTTCTTT. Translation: CSASGGADTEAFF.

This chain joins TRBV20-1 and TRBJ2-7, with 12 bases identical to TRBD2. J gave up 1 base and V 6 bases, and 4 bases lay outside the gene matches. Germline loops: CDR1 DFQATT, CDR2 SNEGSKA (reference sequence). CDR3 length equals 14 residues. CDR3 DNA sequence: TGCAGTGCGGCCCTAGCGGGGGGGTCCTACGAGCAGTACTTC. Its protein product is CSAALAGGSYEQYF.

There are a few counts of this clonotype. The CDR3 here is CASSVEGGQAYEQYF. CDR3 in DNA: TGTGCCAGCAGCGTAGAGGGTGGACAGGCCTACGAGCAGTACTTC. This chain joins TRBV9 and TRBJ2-7; 7 bases are shared with TRBD1. Germline trimming cut 0 bases from V and 2 bases from J; bases unmatched to any gene: 5. The V gene's germline CDR1 is SGDLS and CDR2 YYNGEE. The CDR3 is 15 amino acids.

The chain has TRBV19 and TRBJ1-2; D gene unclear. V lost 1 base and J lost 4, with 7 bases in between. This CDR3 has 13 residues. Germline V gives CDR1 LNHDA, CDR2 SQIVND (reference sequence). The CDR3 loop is CASSIATIYGYTF. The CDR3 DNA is TGTGCCAGTAGTATAGCAACGATCTATGGCTACACCTTC.

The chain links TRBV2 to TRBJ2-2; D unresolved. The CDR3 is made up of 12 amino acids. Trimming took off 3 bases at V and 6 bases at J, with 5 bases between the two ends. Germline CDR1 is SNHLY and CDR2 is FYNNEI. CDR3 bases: TGTGCCAGCAGTGACCTAGCCGGGGAGCTGTTTTTT. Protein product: CASSDLAGELFF.

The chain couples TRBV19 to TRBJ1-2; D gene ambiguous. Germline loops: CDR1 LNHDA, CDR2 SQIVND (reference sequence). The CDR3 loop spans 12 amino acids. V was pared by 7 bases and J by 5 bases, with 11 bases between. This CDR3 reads CASTPLGYGYTF. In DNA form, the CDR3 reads TGTGCCAGTACCCCTTTAGGGTATGGCTACACCTTC.

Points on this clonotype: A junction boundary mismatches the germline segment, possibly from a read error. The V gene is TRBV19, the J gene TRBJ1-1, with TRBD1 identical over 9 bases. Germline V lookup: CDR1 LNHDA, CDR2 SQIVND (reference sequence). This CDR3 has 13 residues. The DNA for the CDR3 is TGTGCCAGCGGACAGGGGAGGAACGCTGAAGATTTCTTT. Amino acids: CASGQGRNAEDFF.

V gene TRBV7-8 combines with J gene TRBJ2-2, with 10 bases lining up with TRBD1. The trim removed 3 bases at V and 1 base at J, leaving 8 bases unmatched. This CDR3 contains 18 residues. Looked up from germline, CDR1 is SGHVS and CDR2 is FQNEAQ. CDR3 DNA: TGTGCCAGCAGCTTCCGGGACAGGGGATCGGTGAACACCGGGGAGCTGTTTTTT. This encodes CASSFRDRGSVNTGELFF.